A selection of T cell receptor beta chains follows, all from one sample in a study of blood T cell repertoires in COVID-19. Sequenced by immunoSEQ multiplex PCR; TCRdb stores in-frame clones only, minus some. The data hold about 120,000 clones, with about 85% observed a single time. Sequenced material: peripheral blood. The receptors shown here come from a human donor in a cohort sampled during active COVID-19. Each CDR3 is given with its conserved first and last residue. Each record gives: clone size, V gene, CDR3 length, J gene, D gene, CDR3 DNA, CDR3 protein. D genes are given only for firm matches. The size entry is marked missing in some rows and otherwise reads once, few, many or a size class.

.	TRBV4-1	15	TRBJ2-1	TRBD1	TGCGCCAGCAGCCAACCCCGGGACAGGGGGTTTGAGCAGTTCTTC	CASSQPRDRGFEQFF
.	TRBV6-5	15	TRBJ1-1	TRBD1	TGTGCCAGCACCCTAACCGGGACAGGTAACACTGAAGCTTTCTTT	CASTLTGTGNTEAFF
few	TRBV5-1	15	TRBJ2-7	.	TGCGCCAGCGGCCCAGACTCTTTTTCCGCCTACGAGCAGTACTTC	CASGPDSFSAYEQYF
.	TRBV5-1	14	TRBJ2-7	TRBD1	TGCGCCAGCAGCCCCGGACAGGAAGGGTACGAGCAGTACTTC	CASSPGQEGYEQYF
.	TRBV18	18	TRBJ2-1	TRBD2	TGTGCCAGCTCACCGACTAACTTAGCGGGATCTGCTTCCAATGAGCAGTTCTTC	CASSPTNLAGSASNEQFF
.	TRBV29-1	15	TRBJ2-3	TRBD2	TGCAGCGTTGAACGGCTAGCGGGCGCGAGAAATACGCAGTATTTT	CSVERLAGARNTQYF
.	TRBV4-2	14	TRBJ2-5	TRBD2	TGTGCCAGCAGCCAATGGGGGGGTCAAGAGACCCAGTACTTC	CASSQWGGQETQYF
.	TRBV12-3/TRBV12-4	13	TRBJ2-7	.	TGTGCCAGCAGTCCGGGGAACCCCTACGAGCAGTACTTC	CASSPGNPYEQYF
.	TRBV13	17	TRBJ1-1	.	TGTGCCAGCAGCTTCTCGGGGGGGTTTAGGATGAACACTGAAGCTTTCTTT	CASSFSGGFRMNTEAFF
.	TRBV15	17	TRBJ1-6	.	TGTGCCACCAGCTCTGAGGCCAAAAGCTCCTATAATTCACCCCTCCACTTT	CATSSEAKSSYNSPLHF
.	TRBV5-4	15	TRBJ2-7	.	TGTGCCAGCAGCCGTACGGGACACTCAGACTACGAGCAGTACTTC	CASSRTGHSDYEQYF
.	TRBV7-9	17	TRBJ1-1	.	TGTGCCAGCAGCTTCCCCGGGGGGTCGGCCATGAACACTGAAGCTTTCTTT	CASSFPGGSAMNTEAFF
once	TRBV6-6	14	TRBJ2-7	TRBD1	TGTGCCAGCACCCCTCTTGGACAGGGCCACGAGCAGTACTTC	CASTPLGQGHEQYF
.	TRBV7-9	13	TRBJ1-1	.	TGTGCCAGCAGCTTACTAAGGAACACTGAAGCTTTCTTT	CASSLLRNTEAFF
.	TRBV5-1	16	TRBJ1-6	.	TGCGCCAGCAGCCCGGCGAGGAGCGGACCAAATTCACCCCTCCACTTT	CASSPARSGPNSPLHF
.	TRBV2	13	TRBJ2-3	.	TGTGCCAGCCTAAGGACACGGACAGATACGCAGTATTTT	CASLRTRTDTQYF
.	TRBV18	14	TRBJ2-5	.	TGTGCCAGCTCACCAGGACAGCCCCGTGAGACCCAGTACTTC	CASSPGQPRETQYF
.	TRBV5-1	13	TRBJ1-5	.	TGCGCCAGCAGCTTGGGCCAGCGTGAGCCCCAGCATTTT	CASSLGQREPQHF
few	TRBV6-6	15	TRBJ1-3	TRBD1	TGTGCCAGCAGACGGGACAGTGGTCCGGGAAACACCATATATTTT	CASRRDSGPGNTIYF
.	TRBV19	14	TRBJ2-1	TRBD1	TGTGCCAGTAGTAATCAGGGGGCGCGAAATGAGCAGTTCTTC	CASSNQGARNEQFF
once	TRBV5-1	16	TRBJ1-5	TRBD1	TGCGCCAGCAGCTTGGGGGGGACAGGGAACAATCAGCCCCAGCATTTT	CASSLGGTGNNQPQHF
.	TRBV5-1	13	TRBJ1-2	.	TGCGCCAGCAGCCTTGGACATAACTATGGCTACACCTTC	CASSLGHNYGYTF
.	TRBV18	13	TRBJ2-7	.	TGTGCCAGCTCCCCGAAGGGGAGGCACGAGCAGTACTTC	CASSPKGRHEQYF
.	TRBV7-2	14	TRBJ2-7	.	TGTGCCAGCAGCTCAGGGAGGTGGTCCTACGAGCAGTACTTC	CASSSGRWSYEQYF
.	TRBV12-3/TRBV12-4	11	TRBJ2-1	TRBD1	TGTGCCAGCAGTCTACAGGGGAAGCAGTTCTTC	CASSLQGKQFF
.	TRBV29-1	15	TRBJ1-2	.	TGCAGCGTTGAAGGTGGAGACGCTTCTAACTATGGCTACACCTTC	CSVEGGDASNYGYTF
.	TRBV6-5	13	TRBJ2-7	.	TGTGCCAGTAAAGGGGGGGGAGGGTACGAGCAGTACTTC	CASKGGGGYEQYF
.	TRBV12-5	13	TRBJ1-1	.	TGTGCTAGTGGCCCGACAGGTCGAACTGAAGCTTTCTTT	CASGPTGRTEAFF
.	TRBV29-1	12	TRBJ2-7	.	TGCAGCGTTGTACAGGGCTCCTACGAGCAGTACTTC	CSVVQGSYEQYF
once	TRBV7-6	16	TRBJ2-3	TRBD2	TGTGCCAGCAGCTGGGCTAGCGGGGGGGCAGCAGATACGCAGTATTTT	CASSWASGGAADTQYF
.	TRBV9	12	TRBJ1-2	.	TGTGCCAGCAGCGTACAGGGGCGAGGCTACACCTTC	CASSVQGRGYTF